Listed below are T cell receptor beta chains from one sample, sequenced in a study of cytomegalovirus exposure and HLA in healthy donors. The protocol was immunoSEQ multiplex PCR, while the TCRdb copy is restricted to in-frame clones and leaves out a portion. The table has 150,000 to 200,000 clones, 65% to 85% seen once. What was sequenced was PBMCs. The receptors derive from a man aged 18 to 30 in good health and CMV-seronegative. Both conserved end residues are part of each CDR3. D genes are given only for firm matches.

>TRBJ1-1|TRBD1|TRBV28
CASLSGQGVPEAFF
TGTGCCAGCCTAAGCGGACAGGGGGTTCCTGAAGCTTTCTTT
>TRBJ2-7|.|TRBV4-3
CASSPDRDFYEQYF
TGCGCCAGCAGCCCTGACAGGGACTTCTACGAGCAGTACTTC
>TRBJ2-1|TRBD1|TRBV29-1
CSVGDRNSYNEQFF
TGCAGCGTTGGGGACAGAAACTCCTACAATGAGCAGTTCTTC
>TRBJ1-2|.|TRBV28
CASNFNYGYTF
TGTGCCAGCAACTTTAACTATGGCTACACCTTC
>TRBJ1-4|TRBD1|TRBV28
CASSEGQGAREGKLFF
TGTGCCAGCAGTGAGGGACAGGGGGCCCGGGAGGGAAAACTGTTTTTT
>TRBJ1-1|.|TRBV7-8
CASSPGHLNTEAFF
TGTGCCAGCAGCCCAGGACACTTGAACACTGAAGCTTTCTTT
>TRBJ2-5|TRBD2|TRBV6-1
CASREIAGVETQYF
TGTGCCAGCAGGGAAATAGCGGGGGTGGAGACCCAGTACTTC
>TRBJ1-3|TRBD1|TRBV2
CASSETGTSGNTIYF
TGTGCCAGCAGTGAGACAGGGACCTCTGGAAACACCATATATTTT
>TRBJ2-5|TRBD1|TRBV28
CASSLRDSIQETQYF
TGTGCCAGCAGTCTCCGGGACAGCATACAAGAGACCCAGTACTTC
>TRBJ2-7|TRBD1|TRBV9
CASSRTGTGGYEQYF
TGTGCCAGCAGCCGTACCGGGACAGGGGGTTACGAGCAGTACTTC
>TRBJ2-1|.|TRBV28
CASSHYPEEHEQFF
TGTGCCAGCAGTCACTACCCGGAGGAACATGAGCAGTTCTTC
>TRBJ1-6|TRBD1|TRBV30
CAWSADRGFGSPLHF
TGTGCCTGGAGTGCGGACAGGGGGTTTGGTTCACCCCTCCACTTT